This T cell receptor beta chain comes out of a study of T-cell reconstitution after alpha-beta-depleted transplantation in children. General study findings and limits: At around two months after transplant, the alpha-beta T cells were reportedly derived from several hundred expanded clones that came from non-depleted graft cells.

This CDR3 contains 19 residues. Germline values: CDR1 DFQATT, CDR2 SNEGSKA (reference sequence). V was clipped by 0 bases and J by 4 bases; unmatched bases: 20. Note on this clonotype: The target antigen is unknown.

Construction of the TCRbeta library involved unique molecular identifiers. Each CDR3 protein is one row after TCRdb ran MiXCR on the PCR reads. This table has 300,000 or so distinct CDR3 sequences, around 25% appearing once. V usage is TRBV20-1 and J usage is TRBJ2-7, with TRBD1 matching over 8 bases. The clonotype was recovered from a male patient younger than 18 who had a stem cell transplant for acute lymphoblastic leukemia, so the T cells may come from the graft donor. The sample here was PBMCs, mostly from graft donor cells, taken 180 days after TCRalphabeta/CD19-depleted stem cell transplant. CDR3 bases: TGCAGTGCTAGAGATCCGGACAGGGTGATTATGGCCTCCCGGTACGAGCAGTACTTC. This gives the protein CSARDPDRVIMASRYEQYF.